Listed below are T cell receptor beta chains from one sample, sequenced in a study of T cells in Graves' hyperthyroidism and ophthalmopathy. TCRdb processed the multiplex PCR reads anew with MiXCR; each CDR3 protein has one entry. The data hold approximately 400,000 distinct CDR3 sequences, with 15% to 18% observed a single time. The sample consisted of blood. These receptors all stem from a woman aged 18-35 years with Graves' hyperthyroidism that later progressed to Graves' ophthalmopathy. The CDR3 runs from the conserved cysteine through the conserved F or W. D genes are given only for firm matches. Clone size is given for some rows only: seen once, a few or many times, or a class if the clone is expanded.

d_call,clone_size,j_call,v_call,cdr3_aa,cdr3_nt
NA,many,TRBJ2-7,TRBV18,CASSPFASSYEQYF,TGTGCCAGCTCACCGTTCGCTAGCTCCTACGAGCAGTACTTC
NA,many,TRBJ2-7,TRBV6-2/TRBV6-3,CASTLGGYEQYF,TGTGCCAGCACCCTAGGAGGGTACGAGCAGTACTTC
NA,many,TRBJ2-5,TRBV7-9,CASSLVAPPQETQYF,TGTGCCAGCAGCTTAGTCGCGCCCCCTCAAGAGACCCAGTACTTC
TRBD1,many,TRBJ2-7,TRBV6-2/TRBV6-3,CASSYETGSYEQYF,TGTGCCAGCAGTTACGAGACAGGGTCCTACGAGCAGTACTTC
NA,few,TRBJ2-3,TRBV12-3/TRBV12-4,CASSFLRSSDTQYF,TGTGCCAGCAGTTTTTTAAGGAGTTCAGATACGCAGTATTTT
NA,many,TRBJ1-1,TRBV28,CASSLYVEGTEAFF,TGTGCCAGCAGTTTATACGTAGAGGGCACTGAAGCTTTCTTT
TRBD2,many,TRBJ2-7,TRBV6-2/TRBV6-3,CASSYPLAGRYEQYF,TGTGCCAGCAGTTACCCACTAGCGGGGCGCTACGAGCAGTACTTC
TRBD2,many,TRBJ2-7,TRBV12-3/TRBV12-4,CASNRGGGEQYF,TGTGCCAGCAACCGCGGGGGGGGTGAGCAGTACTTC
TRBD2,once,TRBJ2-5,TRBV27,CASNRGTSGKEGAQYF,TGTGCCAGCAATAGAGGGACTAGCGGGAAAGAAGGGGCCCAGTACTTC
TRBD1,many,TRBJ2-3,TRBV11-2,CASSPRTGQTDTQYF,TGTGCCAGCAGCCCGCGGACAGGGCAGACAGATACGCAGTATTTT
NA,many,TRBJ1-2,TRBV28,CAIPKGSSLEGYTF,TGTGCCATACCTAAGGGCTCCTCCTTGGAGGGCTACACCTTC
NA,NA,TRBJ2-7,TRBV4-1,CASSQGRDGSPYEQYF,TGCGCCAGCAGCCAAGGCCGGGACGGAAGTCCCTACGAGCAGTACTTC
NA,few,TRBJ1-1,TRBV5-6,CASSLGQGQRGTEAFF,TGTGCCAGCAGCTTGGGCCAGGGCCAACGGGGCACTGAAGCTTTCTTT
TRBD2,many,TRBJ2-3,TRBV2,CASSDWAGGQGDTQYF,TGTGCCAGCAGTGACTGGGCGGGAGGCCAGGGAGATACGCAGTATTTT
NA,many,TRBJ1-2,TRBV28,CASSLSAGLGYTF,TGTGCCAGCAGTTTATCCGCAGGGCTCGGCTACACCTTC
NA,many,TRBJ2-2,TRBV7-6,CASSSPRGTGELFF,TGTGCCAGCAGCTCACCCAGGGGTACCGGGGAGCTGTTTTTT
NA,many,TRBJ2-4,TRBV28,CASSLNGYAKNIQYF,TGTGCCAGCAGTTTGAACGGGTACGCCAAAAACATTCAGTACTTC
TRBD1,few,TRBJ1-1,TRBV25-1,CATGQGRTEAFF,TGTGCAACCGGACAGGGGCGTACTGAAGCTTTCTTT
NA,NA,TRBJ1-3,TRBV19,CASSLLDLLSGNTIYF,TGTGCCAGTAGCCTCCTCGACCTTCTCTCTGGAAACACCATATATTTT
NA,many,TRBJ2-7,TRBV12-3/TRBV12-4,CASARFYSEQYF,TGTGCCAGCGCTCGGTTTTACTCCGAGCAGTACTTC
NA,few,TRBJ2-7,TRBV13,CASSSAETGPYEQYF,TGTGCCAGCAGCTCCGCAGAGACGGGGCCGTACGAGCAGTACTTC
NA,many,TRBJ1-2,TRBV10-2,CASSVGELEGYTF,TGCGCCAGCAGTGTGGGGGAGCTAGAGGGCTACACCTTC
TRBD2,few,TRBJ2-2,TRBV12-3/TRBV12-4,CTSSGKTSGSRGVAGELFF,TGTACCAGCAGTGGCAAGACTAGCGGGAGTCGGGGGGTGGCCGGGGAGCTGTTTTTT
TRBD2,many,TRBJ2-5,TRBV7-8,CASSIQAGDSETQYF,TGTGCCAGCAGCATCCAAGCGGGAGACTCAGAGACCCAGTACTTC
TRBD1,NA,TRBJ1-2,TRBV27,CASRTGQGVNYGYTF,TGTGCCAGCAGAACGGGACAGGGGGTTAACTATGGCTACACCTTC
NA,many,TRBJ1-6,TRBV5-5,CASRTGVENSPLHF,TGTGCCAGCAGAACGGGTGTTGAGAATTCACCCCTCCACTTT
TRBD2,many,TRBJ2-7,TRBV20-1,CSARGGGEGVPYEQYF,TGCAGTGCTAGAGGCGGGGGGGAGGGTGTCCCCTACGAGCAGTACTTC
NA,few,TRBJ2-5,TRBV6-2/TRBV6-3,CASSYSWAGTRETQYF,TGTGCCAGCAGTTACTCCTGGGCGGGAACCCGAGAGACCCAGTACTTC
NA,NA,TRBJ1-3,TRBV6-1,CASSQRDSGNTIYF,TGTGCCAGCAGCCAACGGGACTCTGGAAACACCATATATTTT
TRBD1,many,TRBJ1-2,TRBV9,CASSPRTGEYGYTF,TGTGCCAGCAGCCCCCGGACAGGGGAGTATGGCTACACCTTC
NA,many,TRBJ1-5,TRBV12-3/TRBV12-4,CASSQYSNQPQHF,TGTGCCAGCAGTCAATATAGCAATCAGCCCCAGCATTTT
TRBD1,many,TRBJ2-7,TRBV11-2,CASSSYTLDRGLDEQYF,TGTGCCAGCAGCTCCTATACCCTGGACAGGGGGCTCGACGAGCAGTACTTC
NA,many,TRBJ1-2,TRBV24-1,CATSDFPAGYGYTF,TGTGCCACCAGTGATTTCCCCGCCGGCTATGGCTACACCTTC
NA,few,TRBJ2-7,TRBV20-1,CSASRPGLLPYEQYF,TGCAGTGCTAGCAGGCCGGGACTCCTTCCTTACGAGCAGTACTTC
NA,few,TRBJ2-2,TRBV20-1,CSALGLTGELFF,TGCAGTGCCCTCGGCCTCACCGGGGAGCTGTTTTTT
NA,many,TRBJ2-2,TRBV12-3/TRBV12-4,CASSSTDVLTGELFF,TGTGCCAGCAGTTCGACAGACGTCCTCACCGGGGAGCTGTTTTTT
TRBD1,many,TRBJ2-7,TRBV7-9,CASSPRDRAYEQYF,TGTGCCAGCAGCCCCCGGGACAGGGCCTACGAGCAGTACTTC
NA,many,TRBJ2-7,TRBV20-1,CSASTGIVIVAEQYF,TGCAGTGCTTCGACCGGGATAGTGATCGTTGCCGAGCAGTACTTC
TRBD2,NA,TRBJ2-2,TRBV6-5,CASSYLDGRALTGELFF,TGTGCCAGCAGTTACCTTGACGGGAGGGCCCTGACCGGGGAGCTGTTTTTT
NA,many,TRBJ2-5,TRBV20-1,CSVSVDQGNKETQYF,TGCAGTGTCAGCGTAGATCAAGGGAACAAAGAGACCCAGTACTTC
TRBD2,many,TRBJ2-3,TRBV11-2,CASRGLAGAQDTQYF,TGTGCCAGCAGGGGGCTAGCGGGTGCTCAAGATACGCAGTATTTT
TRBD1,many,TRBJ2-1,TRBV7-9,CASSLVLRSGQGYNEQFF,TGTGCCAGCAGCCTCGTTCTCCGCTCGGGACAGGGGTACAATGAGCAGTTCTTC
TRBD2,many,TRBJ2-7,TRBV11-1,CASSSGLARGEQYF,TGTGCCAGCAGCTCCGGACTAGCGCGGGGCGAGCAGTACTTC
TRBD1,NA,TRBJ2-7,TRBV6-1,CASKPSDRARYEQYF,TGTGCCAGCAAACCCTCGGACAGGGCGCGTTACGAGCAGTACTTC
NA,many,TRBJ2-3,TRBV3-1,CASSQDLLETDTQYF,TGTGCCAGCAGCCAAGATCTATTGGAGACAGATACGCAGTATTTT